A selection of T cell receptor beta chains follows, all from one sample in a study of response to subunit inactivated influenza vaccine. TCRdb redid the calling of the RT-PCR reads with MiXCR, one entry per CDR3 protein. This table holds 550,000 to 800,000 distinct CDR3 sequences, less than 20% found once. Material: PBMCs from blood, obtained about 13 days after vaccination. The receptors come from a man between 45 and 60 years old who received an inactivated influenza vaccine. Each CDR3 is given without its conserved first and last residue.

j_gene: TRBJ1-2; v_gene: TRBV20-1; CDR3aa: SARRVRDPGYT
j_gene: TRBJ2-1; v_gene: TRBV20-1; CDR3aa: SARPSAIGPSADYNEQF
j_gene: TRBJ2-1; v_gene: TRBV4-2; CDR3aa: ASSQNAGTDNAYNEQF
j_gene: TRBJ2-1; v_gene: TRBV7-6; CDR3aa: ASSISGGGLNEQF
j_gene: TRBJ2-7; v_gene: TRBV5-1; CDR3aa: ASSVQGNEQY
j_gene: TRBJ2-3; v_gene: TRBV12-3/TRBV12-4; CDR3aa: ASTWTHSTDTQY
j_gene: TRBJ1-2; v_gene: TRBV11-2; CDR3aa: ASSLVGQGQPSDGYT
j_gene: TRBJ2-5; v_gene: TRBV5-5; CDR3aa: ASSPGVTQY
j_gene: TRBJ2-3; v_gene: TRBV4-3; CDR3aa: ASSQDEGAVLDTQY
j_gene: TRBJ2-7; v_gene: TRBV10-3; CDR3aa: AISDSPGPYEQY
j_gene: TRBJ2-3; v_gene: TRBV12-3/TRBV12-4; CDR3aa: ASSRKGQGAGDTQY
j_gene: TRBJ2-7; v_gene: TRBV5-1; CDR3aa: ASSFLLAGGEQY
j_gene: TRBJ2-3; v_gene: TRBV20-1; CDR3aa: SASGTSGSPDTQY
j_gene: TRBJ1-1; v_gene: TRBV11-2; CDR3aa: ASSPLEGWSTEAF
j_gene: TRBJ2-3; v_gene: TRBV11-2; CDR3aa: ASSPSVKGLLTDTQY
j_gene: TRBJ1-1; v_gene: TRBV13; CDR3aa: ASSGFRTDTEAF
j_gene: TRBJ1-1; v_gene: TRBV7-9; CDR3aa: ASSYSLGQVEAF
j_gene: TRBJ2-3; v_gene: TRBV20-1; CDR3aa: SARGAARHTDTQY
j_gene: TRBJ1-5; v_gene: TRBV20-1; CDR3aa: SAHGSYSNQPQH
j_gene: TRBJ2-1; v_gene: TRBV4-3; CDR3aa: ASSHSGHNEQF
j_gene: TRBJ1-1; v_gene: TRBV6-1; CDR3aa: ASSARQGRNTEAF
j_gene: TRBJ2-1; v_gene: TRBV6-5; CDR3aa: ASSYPTHGGQSSYNEQF
j_gene: TRBJ2-7; v_gene: TRBV29-1; CDR3aa: SVVAQGAGEQY
j_gene: TRBJ2-7; v_gene: TRBV5-1; CDR3aa: ASSLELSAVEQY
j_gene: TRBJ1-3; v_gene: TRBV4-2; CDR3aa: ASSQGESSGNTIY
j_gene: TRBJ2-2; v_gene: TRBV20-1; CDR3aa: SASRTQNTGELF
j_gene: TRBJ2-1; v_gene: TRBV9; CDR3aa: ASSVGGWLADNEQF
j_gene: TRBJ1-1; v_gene: TRBV5-5; CDR3aa: ASSLGVSLYMNTEAF
j_gene: TRBJ2-5; v_gene: TRBV7-9; CDR3aa: ASSLHPGQGLETQY
j_gene: TRBJ2-1; v_gene: TRBV4-3; CDR3aa: ASSPDPGSGSYNEQF
j_gene: TRBJ2-1; v_gene: TRBV10-3; CDR3aa: AIRAPEADNEQF
j_gene: TRBJ2-5; v_gene: TRBV6-6; CDR3aa: ASSYDWETQY